The 5 T cell receptor beta chains given below trace back to one sample, sequenced in a study of immune evolution from preneoplasia to lung adenocarcinoma. The table came from immunoSEQ multiplex PCR; TCRdb's copy has only in-frame clones and leaves some out. The table records around 4,100 clones, 86% of them present only once. What was sequenced was FFPE minimally invasive lung adenocarcinoma tissue. These receptors originate from a donor at least 70 years old with lung adenocarcinoma.

The CDR3 sequence is CASSLSDGVKSTQYF. CDR3 DNA sequence: TGTGCCAGCAGTTTGTCTGACGGGGTCAAGAGTACCCAGTACTTC. The rearrangement uses TRBV28 and TRBJ2-5; weak D call: TRBD2 (5 bases). Trimming stripped 3 bases from V and 8 bases from J, with 19 bases between. Germline V CDR1 and CDR2: MDHEN, SYDVKM. The length of the CDR3 is 15 residues.

The gene calls are TRBV4-1 and TRBJ2-7; D gene uncertain. With 0 bases removed from V and 6 bases from J, the gap between germline ends came to 9 bases. Per germline, CDR1 MGHRA and CDR2 YSYEKL. The CDR3 runs to 13 residues. The CDR3 coding sequence is TGCGCCAGCAGCCAAGATCTGGGCTCCGAGCAGTACTTC. Translation gives CASSQDLGSEQYF.

The J gene is TRBJ2-7, the V gene TRBV7-9, with D possibly being TRBD2 (5 bases). The CDR3 sequence is 15 residues long. CDR1 is SEHNR and CDR2 is FQNEAQ in the germline V gene (reference sequence). V was clipped by 4 bases and J by 2 bases, with 15 bases between them. The CDR3 DNA follows: TGTGCCAGCAGCTCTTCTCATACGGGGACCTACGAGCAGTACTTC. Encoded protein: CASSSSHTGTYEQYF.

This chain joins TRBV18 and TRBJ2-7; 7 bases match TRBD2. J was trimmed by 9 bases and V by 4 bases; bases with no gene match: 6. This CDR3 is 12 amino acids long. Germline V lookup: CDR1 KGHSH, CDR2 LQKENI. In nucleotides, the CDR3 is TGTGCCAGCTCACGCGGCAGGGAGGGGCAGTACTTC. It codes for CASSRGREGQYF.

The chain is built from TRBV29-1 and TRBJ2-5; 8 bases match TRBD2. The CDR3 consists of 14 residues. Germline V gene sequence: CDR1 SQVTM, CDR2 ANQGSEA. V gave up 4 bases and J gave up 5 bases; unmatched junction bases: 9. The CDR3: CSVVGAGGGETQYF. The CDR3 DNA follows: TGCAGCGTTGTGGGGGCTGGCGGGGGGGAGACCCAGTACTTC. Variable domain in full (rest from reference TRBV29-1 and TRBJ2-5): SAVISQKPSRDICQRGTSLTIQCQVDSQVTMMFWYRQQPGQSLTLIATANQGSEATYESGFVIDKFPISRPNLTFSTLTVSNMSPEDSSIYLCSVVGAGGGETQYFGPGTRLLVL.